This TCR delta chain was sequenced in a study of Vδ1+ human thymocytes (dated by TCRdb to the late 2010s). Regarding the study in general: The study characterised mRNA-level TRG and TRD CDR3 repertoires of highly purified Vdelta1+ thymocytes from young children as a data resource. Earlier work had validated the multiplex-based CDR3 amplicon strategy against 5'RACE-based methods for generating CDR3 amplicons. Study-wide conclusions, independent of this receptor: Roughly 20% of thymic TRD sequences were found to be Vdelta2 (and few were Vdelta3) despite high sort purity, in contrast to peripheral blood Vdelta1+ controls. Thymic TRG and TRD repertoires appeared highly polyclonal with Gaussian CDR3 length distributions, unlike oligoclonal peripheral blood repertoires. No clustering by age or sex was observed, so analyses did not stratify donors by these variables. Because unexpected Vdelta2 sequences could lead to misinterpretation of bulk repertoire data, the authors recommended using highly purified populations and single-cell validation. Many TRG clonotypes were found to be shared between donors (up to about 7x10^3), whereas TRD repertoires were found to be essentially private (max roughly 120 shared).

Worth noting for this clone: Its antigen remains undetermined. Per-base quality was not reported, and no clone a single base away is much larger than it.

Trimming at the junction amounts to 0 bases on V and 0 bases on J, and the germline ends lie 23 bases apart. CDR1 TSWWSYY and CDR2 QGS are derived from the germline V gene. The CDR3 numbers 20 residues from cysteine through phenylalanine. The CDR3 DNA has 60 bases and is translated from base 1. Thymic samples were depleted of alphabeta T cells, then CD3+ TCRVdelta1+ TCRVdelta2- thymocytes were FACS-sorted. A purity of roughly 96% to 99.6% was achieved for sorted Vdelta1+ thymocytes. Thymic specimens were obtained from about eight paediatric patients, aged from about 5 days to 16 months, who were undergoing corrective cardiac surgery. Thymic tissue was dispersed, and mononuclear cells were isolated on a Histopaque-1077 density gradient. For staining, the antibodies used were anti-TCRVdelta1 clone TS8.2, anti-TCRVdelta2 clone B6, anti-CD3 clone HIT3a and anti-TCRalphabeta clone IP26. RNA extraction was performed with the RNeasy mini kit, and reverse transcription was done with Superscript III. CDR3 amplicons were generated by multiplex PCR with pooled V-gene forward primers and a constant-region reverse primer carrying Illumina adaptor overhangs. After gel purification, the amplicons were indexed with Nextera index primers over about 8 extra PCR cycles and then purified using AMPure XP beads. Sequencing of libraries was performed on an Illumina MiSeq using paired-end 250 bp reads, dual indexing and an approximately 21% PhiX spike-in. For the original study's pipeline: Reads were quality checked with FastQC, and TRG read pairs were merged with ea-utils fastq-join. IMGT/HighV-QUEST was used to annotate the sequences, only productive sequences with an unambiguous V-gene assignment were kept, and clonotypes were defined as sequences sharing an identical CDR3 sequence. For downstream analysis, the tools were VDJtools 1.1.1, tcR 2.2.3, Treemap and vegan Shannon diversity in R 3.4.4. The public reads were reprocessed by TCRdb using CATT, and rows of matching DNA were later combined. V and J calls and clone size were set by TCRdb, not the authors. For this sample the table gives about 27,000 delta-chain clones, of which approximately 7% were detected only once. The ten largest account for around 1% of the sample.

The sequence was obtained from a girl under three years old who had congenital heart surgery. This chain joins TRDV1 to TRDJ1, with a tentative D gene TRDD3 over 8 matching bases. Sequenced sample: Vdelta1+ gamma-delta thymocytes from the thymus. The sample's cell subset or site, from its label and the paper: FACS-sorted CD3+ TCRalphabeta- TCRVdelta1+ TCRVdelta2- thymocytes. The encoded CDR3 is CALGELIPTPTGGYTDKLIF. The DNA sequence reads TGTGCTCTTGGGGAACTAATTCCTACGCCTACTGGGGGGTACACCGATAAACTCATCTTT.